This T cell receptor (beta chain) was sequenced for a study of cytomegalovirus exposure and HLA in healthy donors. Trimming took 10 bases from V and 5 from J, leaving 17 bases between them. The CDR3 runs 13 residues. Germline loops: CDR1 ENHRY, CDR2 SYGVKD. 60 Vbeta and 13 Jbeta primers were used in PCR. Profiled with immunoSEQ multiplex PCR; TCRdb holds only in-frame clones, not every one. The sample table includes about 210,000 clones. The TCR sequence derives from a woman in her twenties or thirties in good health and CMV-seropositive. Sequencing was performed on PBMCs. The chain uses TRBV10-3 and TRBJ2-5, with D possibly being TRBD1 (7 bases). DNA of the CDR3: TGTGCCACGACGGAGACAGGGAGGGAGACCCAGTACTTC. Translated, it gives CATTETGRETQYF.